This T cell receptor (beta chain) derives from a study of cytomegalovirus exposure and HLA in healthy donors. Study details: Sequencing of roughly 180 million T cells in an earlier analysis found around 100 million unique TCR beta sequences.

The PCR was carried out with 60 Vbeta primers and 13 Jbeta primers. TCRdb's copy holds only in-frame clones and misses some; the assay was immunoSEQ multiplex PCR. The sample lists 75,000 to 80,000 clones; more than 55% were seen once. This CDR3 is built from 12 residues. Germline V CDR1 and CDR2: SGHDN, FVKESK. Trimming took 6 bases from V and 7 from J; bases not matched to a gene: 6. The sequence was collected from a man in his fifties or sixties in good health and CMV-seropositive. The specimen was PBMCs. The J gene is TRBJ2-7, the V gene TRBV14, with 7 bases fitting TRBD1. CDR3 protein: CASRPQGREQYF. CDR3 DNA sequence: TGTGCCAGCAGACCACAGGGGCGGGAGCAGTACTTC.